This entry features one T cell receptor (beta chain) sequence. A much larger clone differs by one base, so this may be a read error. These data originate in a study of response to subunit inactivated influenza vaccine. CDR3 length: 18 amino acids. V gave up 3 bases and J gave up 12 bases, with 30 bases separating them. Germline CDR1 is ENHRY and CDR2 is SYGVKD. From the RT-PCR reads, TCRdb called clonotypes with MiXCR, one entry per CDR3 protein. The sample gives 450,000 to 600,000 distinct CDR3 sequences, approximately 15% of which show up once; 3% is in the top ten. The genes are TRBV10-3 and TRBJ2-1; D might be TRBD2 (6 bases). This receptor was obtained from a man aged 45 to 70 who received an inactivated influenza vaccine. The sample in question was CD4+ T cells sorted from PBMCs, obtained roughly 24 months after vaccination. CDR3: CAISDSKGLLIPPGGQFF. The CDR3 DNA follows: TGTGCCATCAGTGACTCCAAAGGACTATTAATTCCCCCTGGGGGGCAGTTCTTC.